This T cell receptor beta chain was recorded in a study of CD8 T cells in Susac syndrome. Study context: At the time their blood was drawn, patients with Susac syndrome were either therapy-naive, on corticosteroids (with some of them also receiving intravenous immunoglobulin), or on intravenous immunoglobulin alone.

Germline CDR1 and CDR2: MNHEY and SVGAGI. Trimming cost V 4 bases and J 0 bases; bases outside gene matches: 11. The CDR3 extends over 19 amino acids. Random hexamers were used to reverse transcribe an amount of roughly 0.45 to 1 ug RNA. Amplification of TCR beta CDR3 across 54 Vbeta and 13 Jbeta was performed with immunoSEQ multiplex PCR. TCRdb called the immunoSEQ multiplex PCR reads again in MiXCR, with one record for every CDR3 protein. This table holds under 200,000 distinct CDR3 sequences, roughly 91% found once. TEMRA cells were FACS-enriched, with CD8+ and CD4+ T cells isolated negatively. V is TRBV6-5 and J is TRBJ2-6, with TRBD1 matching over 8 bases. Sample: CD4+ T cells from PBMCs. The origin of this receptor is a human donor with Susac syndrome. CDR3 nucleotides: TGTGCCAGCAGTTCACCCCAGGGGGCAAGGGTCTCTGGGGCCAACGTCCTGACTTTC. Its translation is CASSSPQGARVSGANVLTF.